One sample yielded the 26 T cell receptor beta chains listed below, sequenced in a study of T cells after yellow fever vaccination. TCRdb fed the 5' RACE reads into MiXCR, producing one record per CDR3 protein. This table holds 400,000 or so distinct CDR3 sequences, about 6% found once. Source: PBMCs, taken 5 days after the yellow fever booster vaccination. The receptors were sampled from a man aged 30-40 years who received the YFV17D yellow fever vaccine.

This clonotype was observed at least ten times. The CDR3: CASSIRAWGTIYF. The CDR3 coding sequence is TGTGCCAGCAGTATAAGGGCCTGGGGCACCATATATTTT. The chain links TRBV12-3 or TRBV12-4 to TRBJ1-3, with D uncertain. The V end was cut by 5 bases, the J end by 9 bases, with 14 bases between. This CDR3 is built from 13 residues.

The V and J genes are TRBV12-3 or TRBV12-4 and TRBJ2-6; no definite D call. V dropped 7 bases and J dropped 0 bases, with 7 bases sitting between them. This CDR3 is 14 amino acids long. CDR3 DNA sequence: TGTGCCAGCATAACTTACTCTGGGGCCAACGTCCTGACTTTC. It translates to CASITYSGANVLTF.

This clonotype has more than one count but fewer than ten. The chain joins TRBV12-3 or TRBV12-4 to TRBJ1-5; TRBD1 might be the D (5 bases). This CDR3 region has 14 residues. Trimming stripped 4 bases from V and 1 base from J, with 8 bases between. DNA for the CDR3: TGTGCCAGCAGTTGGGACCAGAGCAATCAGCCCCAGCATTTT. The encoded protein is CASSWDQSNQPQHF.

This clonotype has only a few counts. The chain carries TRBV20-1 and TRBJ2-7; 8 bases are a match to TRBD1. V was clipped by 3 bases and J by 4 bases; unmatched bases: 8. CDR1 DFQATT and CDR2 SNEGSKA come from the germline V gene (reference sequence). The CDR3 loop spans 14 amino acids. The CDR3 is CSARKDRGLYEQYF. CDR3 coding DNA: TGCAGTGCTAGGAAAGACAGGGGCCTTTACGAGCAGTACTTC.

The chain is built from TRBV4-1 and TRBJ1-2; no clear D gene. The germline V and J ends were trimmed by 4 bases and 3 bases, with 15 bases remaining between them. The CDR3 consists of 15 residues. In germline, CDR1 is MGHRA, CDR2 YSYEKL. CDR3 DNA: TGCGCCAGCAGCCCCCAGTGGGGATCCGACTATGGCTACACCTTC. This encodes CASSPQWGSDYGYTF.

The rearrangement joins TRBV19 to TRBJ2-5; 7 bases are a match to TRBD1. Trimming took 5 bases from V and 7 from J; bases not matched to a gene: 16. The CDR3 length is 16 residues. Germline CDR1 and CDR2: LNHDA and SQIVND (reference sequence). CDR3 protein: CASSPSHDRALRTQYF. DNA of the CDR3: TGTGCCAGTAGTCCCTCCCACGACAGGGCCCTTCGGACCCAGTACTTC.

This chain joins TRBV3-1 and TRBJ1-1, with D hard to call. This CDR3 spans 16 amino acids. Trimming pared 0 bases from V and 4 bases from J, leaving 15 bases between. Germline-derived CDR1 and CDR2 are LGHDT and YNNKEL (reference sequence). CDR3 nucleotide sequence: TGTGCCAGCAGCCAAGAATCGGGGTATGTAATCACTGAAGCTTTCTTT. Its protein is CASSQESGYVITEAFF.

The CDR3 spells CSAIASTDTQYF. The CDR3 nucleotides read TGCAGCGCCATCGCTAGCACAGATACGCAGTATTTT. This chain connects TRBV29-1 to TRBJ2-3; unclear D gene. The length of the CDR3 is 12 residues. CDR1 is SQVTM, CDR2 ANQGSEA, per germline. The germline V and J ends were trimmed by 7 bases and 0 bases, with 8 bases remaining between them.

The genes are TRBV6-1 and TRBJ2-7, with a possible D match to TRBD2 (6 bases). The V and J ends lost 5 bases and 0 bases respectively, with 17 bases between them. Per germline, CDR1 MNHNS and CDR2 SASEGT. This CDR3 contains 16 residues. CDR3 DNA: TGTGCCAGCAGTCGGCGGCGGGATCAAAGCTCCTACGAGCAGTACTTC. Translated, it gives CASSRRRDQSSYEQYF.

The sample holds many counts of this clonotype. This rearrangement joins TRBV7-2 to TRBJ2-3, with TRBD1 matching 10 bases. This CDR3 region has 16 residues. The V gene end was trimmed by 4 bases and the J gene end by 7 bases; junction bases not matched to a gene: 11. From germline, CDR1 is SGHTA and CDR2 FQGNSA. The CDR3 loop is CASSSGAGQGRNTQYF. The DNA of the CDR3 is TGTGCCAGCAGCTCAGGTGCGGGACAGGGGAGAAATACGCAGTATTTT. Full variable domain (rest looked up from reference TRBV7-2 and TRBJ2-3): GAGVSQSPSNKVTEKGKDVELRCDPISGHTALYWYRQSLGQGLEFLIYFQGNSAPDKSGLPSDRFSAERTGGSVSTLTIQRTQQEDSAVYLCASSSGAGQGRNTQYFGPGTRLTVL.

This chain joins TRBV6-5 and TRBJ1-3, with D perhaps TRBD1 (5 bases). V was trimmed by 0 bases and J by 3 bases, leaving 12 bases between them. The CDR3 length is 16 residues. CDR1 is MNHEY, CDR2 SVGAGI, per germline. The DNA for the CDR3 is TGTGCCAGCAGTTACTCGAGGAGAGGGGTTGGAAACACCATATATTTT. It codes for CASSYSRRGVGNTIYF.

In its sample, this clonotype was seen a few times. The chain employs TRBV7-3 and TRBJ2-5; tentative D call: TRBD2 (5 bases). This CDR3 spans 13 amino acids. V was cut by 6 bases and J by 2 bases, with 10 bases left in between. Germline V gives CDR1 SGHTA, CDR2 FQGTGA. The DNA of the CDR3 is TGTGCCAGCAGTACATTAGCGCAAGAGACCCAGTACTTC. Translated: CASSTLAQETQYF.

This rearrangement joins TRBV30 to TRBJ2-7, with D possibly matching TRBD2 (6 bases). Trimming stripped 8 bases from V and 4 bases from J, with 15 bases between. The V gene's germline CDR1 is GTSNPN and CDR2 SVGIG (reference sequence). This CDR3 contains 12 residues. The CDR3 is CARRDSIYEQYF. Here the CDR3 DNA reads TGTGCCCGGCGGGACTCTATATACGAGCAGTACTTC.

This chain joins TRBV7-8 and TRBJ1-1; 9 positions agree with TRBD1. J was trimmed by 6 bases and V by 5 bases; bases with no gene match: 10. Germline CDR1 is SGHVS and CDR2 is FQNEAQ. The CDR3 is 15 amino acids. The CDR3: CASSMNRGRDAEAFF. The CDR3 DNA sequence: TGTGCCAGCAGCATGAACAGGGGGCGCGACGCTGAAGCTTTCTTT.

This clonotype has at least ten counts. J is TRBJ2-5 and V is TRBV7-2; D remains ambiguous. This CDR3 region has 13 residues. Per the germline V gene, CDR1 is SGHTA and CDR2 is FQGNSA. The V and J ends lost 1 base and 2 bases respectively, with 5 bases between them. CDR3 nucleotides: TGTGCCAGCAGCTTAGTCAGACAAGAGACCCAGTACTTC. Its protein product is CASSLVRQETQYF.

This clonotype was counted a few times. V gene TRBV7-6 combines with J gene TRBJ2-1; D remains unclear. Germline CDR1 and CDR2: SGHVS and FNYEAQ. The CDR3 totals 15 residues. V gave up 1 base and J gave up 0 bases, with 7 bases separating them. The CDR3 coding sequence is TGTGCCAGCAGCTTAGGGCTCTTCTCCTACAATGAGCAGTTCTTC. This codes for CASSLGLFSYNEQFF. The full variable domain, in which reference TRBV7-6 and TRBJ2-1 provide the parts outside the CDR3, is GAGVSQSPRYKVTKRGQDVALRCDPISGHVSLYWYRQALGQGPEFLTYFNYEAQQDKSGLPNDRFSAERPEGSISTLTIQRTEQRDSAMYRCASSLGLFSYNEQFFGPGTRLTVL.

This chain uses TRBV20-1 with TRBJ2-4, with D hard to call. V lost 4 bases and J 0 bases, leaving 10 bases between the germline ends. This CDR3 comprises 14 residues. Per the germline V gene, CDR1 is DFQATT and CDR2 is SNEGSKA (reference sequence). The CDR3 loop reads CSATQEVAKNIQYF. CDR3 DNA sequence: TGCAGTGCTACCCAGGAAGTAGCCAAAAACATTCAGTACTTC.

The count of this clonotype is one. Possible read error: a much larger clone is one base away. This chain uses TRBV21-1 with TRBJ2-7. TRBV21-1 is designated a pseudogene. The CDR3 length is 13 residues. The CDR3 DNA reads as TGTACCAGCCTTTTCGGGAGCTCGTACGAGCAGTACTTC. Its translation is CTSLFGSSYEQYF.

This clonotype was counted only a few times. The chain has TRBV9 and TRBJ2-2; the match to TRBD2 covers 7 bases. The CDR3 extends over 17 amino acids. Germline V gene lookup returns CDR1 SGDLS and CDR2 YYNGEE. After removal of 0 bases from V and 1 base from J, the junction contained 6 bases not matched to a gene. The CDR3 reads CASSVDGGSRNTGELFF. In DNA, the CDR3 is TGTGCCAGCAGCGTAGATGGCGGGAGTAGGAACACCGGGGAGCTGTTTTTT.

This chain joins TRBV7-2 and TRBJ2-5, with D perhaps TRBD2 (6 bases). Germline V gene lookup returns CDR1 SGHTA and CDR2 FQGNSA. Trimming cost V 1 base and J 0 bases, with 15 bases left between them. CDR3 size: 17 residues. In nucleotides, the CDR3 is TGTGCCAGCAGCTTAGGGGTCTCACGGGGGTACCAAGAGACCCAGTACTTC. Translating it yields CASSLGVSRGYQETQYF.

The chain has TRBV20-1 and TRBJ2-2; D gene unclear. V lost 5 bases and J lost 2, with 6 bases in between. CDR1 and CDR2 (germline): DFQATT, SNEGSKA (reference sequence). The CDR3 spans 12 residues. The CDR3 region has the DNA TGCAGTGCTTATCCCAACACCGGGGAGCTGTTTTTT. This sequence encodes CSAYPNTGELFF.

CDR3: CASSSGVVPEKETQYF. CDR3 nucleotide sequence: TGTGCCAGCAGCTCGGGGGTCGTCCCGGAGAAAGAGACCCAGTACTTC. The chain couples TRBV7-2 to TRBJ2-5; a possible D gene is TRBD2 (6 bases). In germline, CDR1 is SGHTA, CDR2 FQGNSA. V was trimmed by 4 bases and J by 3 bases, leaving 18 bases between them. The CDR3 loop spans 16 amino acids.

The V gene is TRBV5-5, the J gene TRBJ1-6, with D tentatively TRBD1 (5 bases). There are 13 residues in the CDR3. Germline V CDR1 and CDR2: SGHKS, YYEKEE (reference sequence). Trimming left V 4 bases short and J 15 bases short, with 17 bases between. As DNA, the CDR3 is TGTGCCAGCAGCGACGGGGCGTCAAATCTCCTCCACTTT. Its protein is CASSDGASNLLHF. Full variable domain (remainder filled in from reference TRBV5-5 and TRBJ1-6): DAGVTQSPTHLIKTRGQQVTLRCSPISGHKSVSWYQQVLGQGPQFIFQYYEKEERGRGNFPDRFSARQFPNYSSELNVNALLLGDSALYLCASSDGASNLLHFGNGTRLTVT.

This clonotype was recorded a few times. The chain joins TRBV5-1 to TRBJ2-1, with D tentatively TRBD2 (6 bases). The germline CDR1 and CDR2 sequences are SGHRS and YFSETQ. The V end lost 7 bases, the J end lost 4 bases, and 12 bases lay between the germline ends. The CDR3 is 13 amino acids. The CDR3 is CASAEGGYNEQFF. The CDR3, as DNA: TGCGCCAGCGCGGAGGGAGGTTACAATGAGCAGTTCTTC.

This clonotype was seen just once. This clone may be a read error of a much larger clone one base away. The chain employs TRBV6-1 and TRBJ2-1, with TRBD2 matching over 12 bases. CDR1 MNHNS and CDR2 SASEGT come from the germline V gene. The CDR3 totals 18 residues. Unmatched junction bases numbered 14, after V lost 7 bases and J lost 4 bases. DNA of the CDR3: TGTGCCAGCATATGGTTATCGACTAGCGGGAGTTTTTACAATGAGCAGTTCTTC. Protein: CASIWLSTSGSFYNEQFF.

Many counts were recorded for this clonotype. The chain couples TRBV20-1 to TRBJ2-3; D is unresolved. This CDR3 region has 15 residues. Germline assignment: CDR1 DFQATT and CDR2 SNEGSKA (reference sequence). Trimming shortened V by 1 base and J by 4 bases, and 15 bases separated the two germline ends. CDR3 sequence (DNA): TGCAGTGCTAGAGGGCTAGATTATAGAGCAGATACGCAGTATTTT. Translation gives CSARGLDYRADTQYF.